These 30 T cell receptor beta chains came from one sample sequenced in a study of CXCR3-negative and CXCR3-positive naive CD8 T cells. UMI labels and 5' RACE were used to prepare the TRB cDNA libraries. From the 5' RACE reads, TCRdb lists one entry per CDR3 protein and no DNA. The repertoire table contains about 41,000 distinct CDR3 sequences. Sequencing was carried out using naive CXCR3- CD8+ T cells from blood. Subset defined: CD45RO-CCR7+CD27+CD95- naive CD8+ T cells lacking CXCR3 (TNR3-). These TCRs come from a human donor in good health. Some clones in this sample may be carry-over from other donors' samples.

The CDR3 loop reads CASSLAFSGDTQYF. The chain employs TRBV5-1 and TRBJ2-3. The CDR3 spans 14 residues. Germline CDR1 and CDR2: SGHRS and YFSETQ. The full variable domain, with the rest looked up from reference TRBV5-1 and TRBJ2-3, is KAGVTQTPRYLIKTRGQQVTLSCSPISGHRSVSWYQQTPGQGLQFLFEYFSETQRNKGNFPGRFSGRQFSNSRSEMNVSTLELGDSALYLCASSLAFSGDTQYFGPGTRLTVL.

The chain has TRBV7-9 and TRBJ2-7; with no DNA, the TCRdb D assignment of TRBD1 cannot be verified. Germline lookup yields CDR1 SEHNR and CDR2 FQNEAQ (reference sequence). CDR3 length equals 15 residues. The CDR3 sequence: CASSPTGTISYEQYF.

J is TRBJ2-7 and V is TRBV7-8; TCRdb returns TRBD1, unconfirmable since there is no DNA. This CDR3 is 13 amino acids long. Germline assignment: CDR1 SGHVS and CDR2 FQNEAQ. The CDR3 sequence is CASSLGQGAEQYF. The full variable domain, rest sourced from reference TRBV7-8 and TRBJ2-7, is GAGVSQSPRYKVAKRGQDVALRCDPISGHVSLFWYQQALGQGPEFLTYFQNEAQLDKSGLPSDRFFAERPEGSVSTLKIQRTQQEDSAVYLCASSLGQGAEQYFGPGTRLTVT.

This clonotype is deemed medium-sized by its frequency. The chain employs TRBV4-3 and TRBJ2-7. CDR1 LGHNA and CDR2 YSLEER come from the germline V gene. The CDR3 covers 15 residues. The CDR3 spells CASSQDLPTSYEQYF.

The J gene is TRBJ2-1, the V gene TRBV15; TCRdb names TRBD2, which stays unverified in the absence of DNA. This CDR3 spans 16 amino acids. The germline CDR1 and CDR2 sequences are LNHNV and YYDKDF (reference sequence). The CDR3 loop is CATSRDSGGAYNQQFF.

This chain connects TRBV12-3 or TRBV12-4 to TRBJ2-7; the D gene TCRdb calls, TRBD2, cannot be checked with no DNA. The CDR3 has 15 residues. CDR3 in amino acids: CASRERGVDGYEQYF.

The V call is TRBV5-1, the J call TRBJ2-7. The CDR3 is made up of 13 amino acids. The germline V gene encodes CDR1 SGHRS and CDR2 YFSETQ. CDR3 sequence: CASSWDRGYEQYF.

This chain connects TRBV5-1 to TRBJ2-7; TCRdb's D gene call, TRBD2, goes unchecked for lack of DNA. Germline V gene data show CDR1 as SGHRS and CDR2 as YFSETQ. The CDR3 runs 15 residues. The CDR3: CASSLAAGELREQYF.

The chain carries TRBV11-2 and TRBJ2-5; TCRdb selects TRBD1, and the lack of DNA leaves this call unchecked. The CDR3 has 14 amino acids. In germline, CDR1 is SGHAT, CDR2 FQNNGV. The CDR3 reads CASSFYRGQETQYF.

V gene TRBV20-1 combines with J gene TRBJ1-5; TCRdb reports TRBD1, a call that lacks DNA to check it against. The CDR3 sequence is 16 residues long. Germline-derived CDR1 and CDR2 are DFQATT and SNEGSKA (reference sequence). CDR3 loop: CSARDVDRASNQPQHF.

The chain is built from TRBV4-3 and TRBJ2-1; TCRdb names TRBD2, which stays unverified in the absence of DNA. CDR3 length: 21 residues. Germline loops: CDR1 LGHNA, CDR2 YSLEER. The CDR3 sequence: CASSQRKTTGLTSGAYNEQFF.

The chain links TRBV29-1 to TRBJ2-7; the TCRdb call, TRBD2, lacks DNA for checking. This CDR3 is built from 14 residues. CDR1 is SQVTM and CDR2 is ANQGSEA in the germline V gene. CDR3 in amino acids: CSVDWEGPAYEQYF.

V is TRBV6-5 and J is TRBJ1-1. Germline CDR1 and CDR2: MNHEY and SVGAGI. The length of the CDR3 is 13 residues. Here the CDR3 reads CASSILENTEAFF.

CDR3 sequence: CSALRQGVTEAFF. The chain is built from TRBV29-1 and TRBJ1-1; TCRdb selects TRBD1, and the lack of DNA leaves this call unchecked. The CDR3 is 13 residues long. Germline CDR1 and CDR2: SQVTM and ANQGSEA.

The J gene is TRBJ2-3, the V gene TRBV2; TCRdb's D call of TRBD2 is untestable without DNA. The CDR3 is 15 residues long. Germline loops: CDR1 SNHLY, CDR2 FYNNEI. The CDR3 region is CASSGTSGNTDTQYF.

The gene calls are TRBV7-9 and TRBJ2-7; TCRdb's assignment of TRBD1 cannot be checked, as there is no DNA. The CDR3 runs to 13 residues. The germline gives CDR1 SEHNR, CDR2 FQNEAQ (reference sequence). CDR3 region: CASSPPGGGEQYF.

The chain couples TRBV29-1 to TRBJ2-7; the D gene TCRdb calls, TRBD1, cannot be checked with no DNA. CDR1 and CDR2 from the germline V gene are SQVTM and ANQGSEA. The CDR3 has 12 amino acids. CDR3 sequence reads: CSATGSAYEQYF.

The chain couples TRBV2 to TRBJ2-1. This CDR3 is built from 12 residues. Germline lookup yields CDR1 SNHLY and CDR2 FYNNEI. This chain's CDR3 is CASSEVGNEQFF.

This chain uses TRBV28 with TRBJ1-4. This CDR3 region has 14 residues. CDR1 and CDR2 (germline): MDHEN, SYDVKM. This CDR3 reads CASTLHTTNEKLFF.

The rearrangement uses TRBV5-1 and TRBJ1-2; TCRdb's D call, TRBD1, is unchecked because there is no DNA. CDR3 length: 15 residues. Germline V gene sequence: CDR1 SGHRS, CDR2 YFSETQ. CDR3 protein: CASSKDRGTFDGYTF. Based on the CDR3 plus reference TRBV5-1 and TRBJ1-2, the full variable domain is KAGVTQTPRYLIKTRGQQVTLSCSPISGHRSVSWYQQTPGQGLQFLFEYFSETQRNKGNFPGRFSGRQFSNSRSEMNVSTLELGDSALYLCASSKDRGTFDGYTFGSGTRLTVV.

This sequence joins TRBV5-1 and TRBJ2-1; lacking DNA, the TRBD1 call made by TCRdb goes unchecked. CDR3 size: 16 residues. Germline V gene data show CDR1 as SGHRS and CDR2 as YFSETQ. The CDR3 here is CASSLGTGDPYNEQFF.

The rearrangement joins TRBV7-6 to TRBJ2-5; no DNA is available, so the TRBD1 call from TCRdb remains unchecked. The germline V gene encodes CDR1 SGHVS and CDR2 FNYEAQ. The CDR3 extends over 15 amino acids. This CDR3 reads CASSSFGPGGETQYF.

This chain connects TRBV10-3 to TRBJ2-2; TCRdb's D call, TRBD1, is unchecked because there is no DNA. CDR1 and CDR2 from the germline V gene are ENHRY and SYGVKD. This CDR3 is 14 amino acids long. CDR3 sequence reads: CAISVDRDTGELFF.

This chain uses TRBV4-2 with TRBJ2-1. This CDR3 is built from 13 residues. Germline V gives CDR1 LGHNA, CDR2 YNFKEQ. The CDR3 region is CASSQLRLNEQFF.

V is TRBV7-2 and J is TRBJ1-1. The CDR3 length is 13 residues. Germline lookup yields CDR1 SGHTA and CDR2 FQGNSA. The CDR3 sequence is CASSLGPDTEAFF.

The rearrangement links TRBV29-1 to TRBJ2-3; no DNA is available, so the TRBD1 call from TCRdb remains unchecked. Looked up from germline, CDR1 is SQVTM and CDR2 is ANQGSEA. The CDR3 is 14 amino acids. Here the CDR3 reads CSVETGASTDTQYF.

The rearrangement uses TRBV28 and TRBJ2-1; TCRdb lists TRBD2, though no DNA is available to test this call. From germline, CDR1 is MDHEN and CDR2 SYDVKM. The CDR3 runs 16 residues. CDR3 region: CASSLSGGASYNEQFF.

The gene calls are TRBV11-3 and TRBJ2-2; the TCRdb call, TRBD1, lacks DNA for checking. CDR1 and CDR2 from the germline V gene are SGHNT and YENEEA. The CDR3 spans 17 residues. The CDR3 is CASSAHRDRQNTGELFF.

The V gene is TRBV6-4, the J gene TRBJ2-1; the TCRdb call, TRBD2, lacks DNA for checking. Germline-derived CDR1 and CDR2 are MRHNA and SNTAGT. The CDR3 runs to 13 residues. The CDR3: CASSDLLAGEQFF.

The gene calls are TRBV30 and TRBJ1-2; with no DNA, the TCRdb D assignment of TRBD1 cannot be verified. The CDR3 covers 16 residues. CDR1 is GTSNPN, CDR2 SVGIG, per germline (reference sequence). This chain's CDR3 is CAWIGSQRQGPYGYTF.